Here is one TCR beta chain with its context. The antigen remains undetermined. The CDR3 spans 14 residues. CDR1 and CDR2 from the germline V gene are MGHRA and YSYEKL. With 4 bases removed from V and 5 bases from J, the gap between germline ends came to 14 bases. Libraries were prepared by immunoSEQ multiplex PCR; TCRdb keeps only in-frame clonotypes and omits some of them. The sample carries about 180,000 clones, around nine tenths recorded once. These data originate in a study of Ad26.COV2.S vaccination and SARS-CoV-2 variants. The study's findings and limits: After vaccination, substantial breadth of spike-specific CD8+ and CD4+ responses was reported. Researchers cautioned that TCR breadth and depth analyses may have underestimated total T cell responses. Compared with placebo recipients, vaccine recipients had higher spike-specific TCR breadth.

Sequenced here: peripheral blood, sampled after recovery from COVID-19. The chain is built from TRBV4-1 and TRBJ1-1; D remains ambiguous. The source of this sequence is a human donor who had recovered from COVID-19. The CDR3 coding sequence is TGCGCCAGCAGCCCCTGGACCCGGAGGACTGAAGCTTTCTTT. It codes for CASSPWTRRTEAFF.